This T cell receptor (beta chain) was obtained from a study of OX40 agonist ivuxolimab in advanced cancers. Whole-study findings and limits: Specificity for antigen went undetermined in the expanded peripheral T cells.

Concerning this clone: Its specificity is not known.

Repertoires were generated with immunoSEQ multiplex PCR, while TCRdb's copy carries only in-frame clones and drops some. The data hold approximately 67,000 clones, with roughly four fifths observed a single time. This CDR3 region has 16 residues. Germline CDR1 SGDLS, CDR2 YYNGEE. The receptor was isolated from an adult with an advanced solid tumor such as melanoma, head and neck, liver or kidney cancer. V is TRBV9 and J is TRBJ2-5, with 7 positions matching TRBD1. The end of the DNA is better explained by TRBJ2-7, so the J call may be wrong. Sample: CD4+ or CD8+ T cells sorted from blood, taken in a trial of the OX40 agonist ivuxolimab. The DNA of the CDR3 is TGTGCCAGCAGCGTAGGTTTGGGGGACAGCTCCTACGAGCAGTACTTC. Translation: CASSVGLGDSSYEQYF.